One and the same sample provided the 30 T cell receptor beta chains below, sequenced in a study of blood T cell repertoires in COVID-19. TCRdb's table, derived via immunoSEQ multiplex PCR, lists solely in-frame clones and lacks some. The sample yields approximately 220,000 clones, under 90% seen once. Sample: peripheral blood. All receptors come from an older woman who had recovered from COVID-19.

The rearrangement joins TRBV5-8 to TRBJ1-3, with TRBD1 as a possible D gene (5 bases). Trimming shortened V by 4 bases and J by 0 bases, and 11 bases separated the two germline ends. Looked up from germline, CDR1 is SGHTS and CDR2 is YDEGEE. The CDR3 is 15 residues long. CDR3 in DNA: TGTGCCAGCAGCCCACTGGGGGGCTCTGGAAACACCATATATTTT. Translation gives CASSPLGGSGNTIYF.

V is TRBV6-5 and J is TRBJ2-7, with 9 bases fitting TRBD1. This CDR3 has 15 residues. Germline V lookup: CDR1 MNHEY, CDR2 SVGAGI. V shed 0 bases, J shed 5 bases, and the junction held 5 bases outside the gene matches. CDR3 in DNA: TGTGCCAGCAGTTACTCAGGGACAGGGAGAGACGAGCAGTACTTC. It yields the protein CASSYSGTGRDEQYF.

This clone was detected only once. The chain joins TRBV5-1 to TRBJ1-2; weak D call: TRBD1 (5 bases). Looked up from germline, CDR1 is SGHRS and CDR2 is YFSETQ. The CDR3 contains 18 residues. Trimming removed 7 bases from V and 0 bases from J, with 25 bases in between. The CDR3 loop reads CASGGPLGGAVTNYGYTF. CDR3 nucleotide sequence: TGCGCCAGCGGAGGACCTCTCGGAGGGGCAGTGACTAACTATGGCTACACCTTC.

The chain uses TRBV5-1 and TRBJ1-3; 8 bases are shared with TRBD1. Germline CDR1 and CDR2: SGHRS and YFSETQ. V gave up 4 bases and J gave up 8 bases; unmatched junction bases: 11. The CDR3 is 15 amino acids. CDR3 in DNA: TGCGCCAGCAGCCTGCGGACAGGGAGCGGGGACACCATATATTTT. It codes for CASSLRTGSGDTIYF.

CDR3 bases: TGTGCCAGCAGCCCCCGGGATTTCCTAGAGACCCAGTACTTC. Its protein product is CASSPRDFLETQYF. The J gene is TRBJ2-5, the V gene TRBV3-1 (or the pseudogene TRBV3-2), with TRBD2 as a possible D gene (5 bases). V lost 4 bases and J lost 4, with 13 bases in between. The CDR3 contains 14 residues. The germline V gene has CDR1 LGHDT and CDR2 YNNKEL (reference sequence).

In DNA, the CDR3 is TGTGCCAGCAGCGTAATGGGGCTAAAAGAGACCCAGTACTTC. This translates into CASSVMGLKETQYF. This chain joins TRBV9 and TRBJ2-5, with a weak D call TRBD1 (5 bases). V was pared by 1 base and J by 3 bases, with 10 bases between. CDR1 is SGDLS and CDR2 is YYNGEE in the germline V gene. The CDR3 sequence is 14 residues long. Looking up the rest from reference TRBV9 and TRBJ2-5 gives the full variable domain: DSGVTQTPKHLITATGQRVTLRCSPRSGDLSVYWYQQSLDQGLQFLIQYYNGEERAKGNILERFSAQQFPDLHSELNLSSLELGDSALYFCASSVMGLKETQYFGPGTRLLVL.

The rearrangement uses TRBV5-8 and TRBJ1-5; 8 positions match TRBD1. The CDR3 runs 16 residues. CDR1 and CDR2 from the germline V gene are SGHTS and YDEGEE. The ends lost 3 bases at V and 2 bases at J; junction bases unmatched: 7. CDR3 region: CASSSILGQGNQPQHF. The CDR3 DNA sequence: TGTGCCAGCAGCTCGATCTTGGGACAGGGCAATCAGCCCCAGCATTTT.

The V and J genes are TRBV3-1 (or the pseudogene TRBV3-2) and TRBJ2-7; possible D gene TRBD2, 6 bases. There are 14 residues in the CDR3. The ends were cut back, 4 bases at V and 6 bases at J, with 16 bases in the middle. Germline-derived CDR1 and CDR2 are LGHDT and YNNKEL (reference sequence). The CDR3 nucleotides are TGTGCCAGCAGCCGGGGGGAGGCGCTAGGCGAGCAGTACTTC. This codes for CASSRGEALGEQYF.

This chain uses TRBV3-1 (or the pseudogene TRBV3-2) with TRBJ1-3, with D unclear. Trimming cost V 3 bases and J 3 bases, with 3 bases left between them. The length of the CDR3 is 12 residues. Germline CDR1 LGHDT, CDR2 YNNKEL (reference sequence). The CDR3 loop is CASSHIGNTIYF. The CDR3 nucleotides are TGTGCCAGCAGCCACATTGGAAACACCATATATTTT.

The chain employs TRBV18 and TRBJ1-3; unclear D gene. The CDR3 has 16 amino acids. The V gene lost 2 bases and the J gene lost 2 bases, with 13 bases spanning the gap. Germline values: CDR1 KGHSH, CDR2 LQKENI. The CDR3 loop is CASSPVQQGAGNTIYF. Here the CDR3 DNA reads TGTGCCAGCTCACCAGTACAACAAGGAGCTGGAAACACCATATATTTT.

The chain is built from TRBV2 and TRBJ1-5; 8 bases are a match to TRBD1. CDR3 length: 16 residues. The V segment lost 3 bases and the J segment 0 bases; nucleotides outside the gene matches: 4. Per germline, CDR1 SNHLY and CDR2 FYNNEI. The CDR3 coding sequence is TGTGCCAGCAGTGAGGACAGGGTCGGTAGCAATCAGCCCCAGCATTTT. Translation gives CASSEDRVGSNQPQHF.

V is TRBV30 and J is TRBJ2-5; a possible D gene is TRBD1 (8 bases). CDR1 and CDR2 from the germline V gene are GTSNPN and SVGIG (reference sequence). V was cut by 3 bases and J by 9 bases, with 17 bases left in between. The CDR3 length is 13 residues. In DNA, the CDR3 is TGTGCCTGGAGACTGGGACAGGCGGGGGCCCAGTACTTC. The encoded protein is CAWRLGQAGAQYF.

The chain couples TRBV13 to TRBJ2-3; 7 nucleotides match TRBD2. There are 15 residues in the CDR3. CDR1 PRHDT and CDR2 FYEKMQ come from the germline V gene (reference sequence). Trimming at V came to 5 bases and at J to 3 bases, leaving 8 bases not matched to a gene. CDR3 nucleotide sequence: TGTGCCAGCAGCCTGGGGACTATTCGGACAGATACGCAGTATTTT. Translating it yields CASSLGTIRTDTQYF.

The chain employs TRBV5-1 and TRBJ1-4, with D unclear. Trimming removed 0 bases from V and 7 bases from J, with 10 bases in between. CDR1 is SGHRS, CDR2 YFSETQ, per germline. This CDR3 is built from 14 residues. The CDR3 DNA reads TGCGCCAGCAGCTTGGCCGCTGGGAGTGAAAAACTGTTTTTT. Protein product: CASSLAAGSEKLFF.

This chain connects TRBV3-1 (or the pseudogene TRBV3-2) to TRBJ1-5; D perhaps matches TRBD1 (5 bases). In germline, CDR1 is LGHDT, CDR2 YNNKEL (reference sequence). The CDR3 totals 13 residues. V was pared by 2 bases and J by 7 bases, with 9 bases between. Here the CDR3 reads CASSQSDSQPQHF. In DNA, the CDR3 is TGTGCCAGCAGCCAATCTGACAGCCAGCCCCAGCATTTT.

This chain's CDR3 is CASIEIGTSGGPPNTGELFF. CDR3 sequence (DNA): TGCGCCAGCATCGAGATCGGGACTAGCGGGGGGCCCCCGAACACCGGGGAGCTGTTTTTT. The chain employs TRBV10-1 and TRBJ2-2; 15 bases line up with TRBD2. The CDR3 length is 20 residues. V gave up 7 bases and J gave up 0 bases; unmatched junction bases: 12. Per the germline V gene, CDR1 is WNHNN and CDR2 is SYGVQD (reference sequence).

The chain employs TRBV11-2 and TRBJ2-5; 12 bases match TRBD2. The CDR3 is 16 residues long. Germline V lookup: CDR1 SGHAT, CDR2 FQNNGV. The ends lost 1 base at V and 0 bases at J; junction bases unmatched: 0. The CDR3 protein is CASSLGLAGDQETQYF. The CDR3 DNA sequence: TGTGCCAGCAGCTTAGGACTAGCGGGGGACCAAGAGACCCAGTACTTC.

The chain recombines TRBV5-1 with TRBJ1-1; D uncertain. Germline CDR1 is SGHRS and CDR2 is YFSETQ. V gave up 4 bases and J gave up 1 base, with 11 bases separating them. The CDR3 contains 14 residues. CDR3 coding DNA: TGCGCCAGCAGCCCGGAACCGGGGAACACTGAAGCTTTCTTT. It is translated as CASSPEPGNTEAFF.

The V call is TRBV21-1, the J call TRBJ2-3; the table names TRBD2, a call not compared with the DNA. TRBV21-1 is designated a pseudogene. This CDR3 has 15 amino acids. CDR3 sequence reads: CASLFARRQPDTQYF. In DNA form, the CDR3 reads TGTGCCAGCTTATTCGCTAGACGTCAACCAGATACGCAGTATTTT.

This clone was observed once. This chain joins TRBV25-1 and TRBJ1-6; D is unresolved. The germline V and J ends were trimmed by 3 bases and 7 bases, with 10 bases remaining between them. The CDR3 has 14 amino acids. Per the germline V gene, CDR1 is MGHDK and CDR2 is SYGVNS. The CDR3 loop reads CASSDGQWNSPLHF. CDR3 sequence (DNA): TGTGCCAGCAGTGATGGGCAGTGGAATTCACCCCTCCACTTT.

The chain carries TRBV6-5 and TRBJ2-7, with TRBD1 identical over 7 bases. With 0 bases clipped from V and 0 bases from J, the junction kept 5 bases outside the gene matches. The CDR3 loop spans 16 amino acids. CDR1 MNHEY and CDR2 SVGAGI come from the germline V gene. The CDR3 DNA reads TGTGCCAGCAGTTACTCAGTCGGACAGGACTCCTACGAGCAGTACTTC. Protein sequence: CASSYSVGQDSYEQYF.

This chain uses TRBV4-3 with TRBJ1-4, with D possibly matching TRBD1 (6 bases). The germline V and J ends were trimmed by 0 bases and 8 bases, with 10 bases remaining between them. The CDR3 sequence is 14 residues long. Looked up from germline, CDR1 is LGHNA and CDR2 is YSLEER. The CDR3 coding sequence is TGCGCCAGCAGCCAAGAACAGGGATGGGAAAAACTGTTTTTT. Translation: CASSQEQGWEKLFF.

The genes are TRBV11-2 and TRBJ1-2, with 8 bases matching TRBD1. Germline CDR1 reads SGHAT; CDR2 reads FQNNGV. V lost 5 bases and J lost 8; bases outside the gene matches: 10. CDR3 length: 14 amino acids. CDR3 residues: CASSATGEGWGYTF. The CDR3 DNA follows: TGTGCCAGCAGCGCGACAGGGGAGGGTTGGGGCTACACCTTC.

This sequence joins TRBV6-6 and TRBJ2-1; 8 bases match TRBD2. This CDR3 is built from 15 residues. V was clipped by 6 bases and J by 6 bases; unmatched bases: 10. Germline V lookup: CDR1 MNHNY, CDR2 SVGAGI (reference sequence). CDR3 sequence (DNA): TGTGCCAGCAGGATATTTGGCGGGGGGATCAATGAGCAGTTCTTC. It translates to CASRIFGGGINEQFF.

The CDR3 sequence is CASVRGADTQYF. Written as DNA, the CDR3 is TGTGCCAGTGTGCGGGGCGCGGATACGCAGTATTTT. This chain uses TRBV7-9 with TRBJ2-3; tentative D call: TRBD2 (6 bases). Germline-derived CDR1 and CDR2 are SEHNR and FQNEAQ (reference sequence). Between the trimmed V and J ends, which lost 9 bases and 6 bases, there was a span of 13 bases. The CDR3 covers 12 residues.

This clone was recorded only once. The rearrangement joins TRBV6-5 to TRBJ1-1; weak D call: TRBD1 (6 bases). CDR3 length: 15 residues. The V gene lost 6 bases and the J gene lost 0 bases, with 14 bases spanning the gap. Germline CDR1 reads MNHEY; CDR2 reads SVGAGI. As DNA, the CDR3 is TGTGCCAGCAGAACCAGGGGTCTCATGAACACTGAAGCTTTCTTT. This gives the protein CASRTRGLMNTEAFF.

This clone was detected once. The genes are TRBV6-5 and TRBJ2-3, with D unclear. The CDR3 length is 13 residues. CDR1 is MNHEY, CDR2 SVGAGI, per germline. Trimming left V 6 bases short and J 5 bases short, with 12 bases between. CDR3 nucleotides: TGTGCCAGCAGATCCCCGGTAAGAGATACGCAGTATTTT. This translates into CASRSPVRDTQYF.

This clone was seen more than once but under ten times. The CDR3 nucleotides are TGTGCCAGCTCACCACGACAGGGGCCCCTGGGTGGCTACACCTTC. Amino acid sequence: CASSPRQGPLGGYTF. The rearrangement uses TRBV18 and TRBJ1-2; 8 bases are shared with TRBD1. Germline loops: CDR1 KGHSH, CDR2 LQKENI. The CDR3 runs to 15 residues. V lost 1 base to trimming and J lost 7 bases; unmatched junction nucleotides: 8.

This chain joins TRBV3-1 (or the pseudogene TRBV3-2) and TRBJ2-7; TRBD1 agrees at 8 bases. Germline V gene sequence: CDR1 LGHDT, CDR2 YNNKEL (reference sequence). J was trimmed by 0 bases and V by 4 bases; bases with no gene match: 5. This CDR3 is built from 15 residues. CDR3 region: CASSRRGLSSYEQYF. CDR3 nucleotide sequence: TGTGCCAGCAGCCGCAGGGGGCTAAGCTCCTACGAGCAGTACTTC.

The chain combines TRBV5-6 with TRBJ1-2; D is uncertain. This CDR3 contains 12 residues. Germline V gene sequence: CDR1 SGHDT, CDR2 YYEEEE. Trimming stripped 4 bases from V and 4 bases from J, with 8 bases between. The chain's CDR3 is CASSLRLYGYTF. CDR3 bases: TGTGCCAGCAGCCTACGTCTCTATGGCTACACCTTC.